The 28 T cell receptor beta chains below come from one sample, sequenced in a study of blood T cell repertoires in COVID-19. The assay was immunoSEQ multiplex PCR, and TCRdb's table has in-frame clones only and misses some. The table has approximately 300,000 clones, around 82% seen once. The source material was peripheral blood. The receptors were sampled from a woman aged 50 to 60 with acute or convalescent COVID-19.

The chain has TRBV5-8 and TRBJ2-6, with D tentatively TRBD1 (5 bases). The germline CDR1 and CDR2 sequences are SGHTS and YDEGEE. The CDR3 runs 18 residues. V shed 6 bases and J shed 0 bases, with 19 bases lying between them. In nucleotides, the CDR3 is TGTGCCAGCACCCTGGCGCGACAGCACCTCTCTGGGGCCAACGTCCTGACTTTC. Translation gives CASTLARQHLSGANVLTF.

The CDR3 protein is CASSMTGTGELFF. The CDR3 nucleotides read TGTGCCAGTAGTATGACAGGCACCGGGGAGCTGTTTTTT. V usage is TRBV19 and J usage is TRBJ2-2, with D possibly TRBD1 on 6 matching bases. In germline, CDR1 is LNHDA, CDR2 SQIVND (reference sequence). V dropped 3 bases and J dropped 4 bases, with 6 bases sitting between them. The CDR3 extends over 13 amino acids. The full variable domain, completed using reference TRBV19 and TRBJ2-2, is DGGITQSPKYLFRKEGQNVTLSCEQNLNHDAMYWYRQDPGQGLRLIYYSQIVNDFQKGDIAEGYSVSREKKESFPLTVTSAQKNPTAFYLCASSMTGTGELFFGEGSRLTVL.

This clone appeared a single time. CDR3 region: CASSEASRNTEAFF. CDR3 DNA: TGTGCCAGCAGTGAAGCGTCCAGAAACACTGAAGCTTTCTTT. J is TRBJ1-1 and V is TRBV2; no definite D call. V was trimmed by 0 bases and J by 2 bases, leaving 7 bases between them. Germline V lookup: CDR1 SNHLY, CDR2 FYNNEI. The CDR3 loop spans 14 amino acids.

The chain employs TRBV5-1 and TRBJ1-3, with 8 bases lining up with TRBD1. Germline CDR1 is SGHRS and CDR2 is YFSETQ. Unmatched junction bases numbered 8, after V lost 4 bases and J lost 2 bases. This CDR3 contains 16 residues. The CDR3 nucleotides read TGCGCCAGCAGCCCCACCCAGGGGGCCGCTGGAAACACCATATATTTT. Translating gives CASSPTQGAAGNTIYF.

The J gene is TRBJ2-7, the V gene TRBV21-1; the table names TRBD2, a call not compared with the DNA. TRBV21-1 is classified as a pseudogene. There are 17 residues in the CDR3. The DNA of the CDR3 is TGTGCCAGCAGCAAAGGAGGACCCCCGGAGGGGTACCACGAGCAGTACGTC. Translation: CASSKGGPPEGYHEQYV.

This clone showed up just once. CDR3 sequence reads: CASSLPGFEANEKLFF. The CDR3, as DNA: TGTGCCAGCAGCTTACCGGGATTCGAGGCTAATGAAAAACTGTTTTTT. J is TRBJ1-4 and V is TRBV7-8; D call uncertain. The V gene lost 2 bases and the J gene lost 3 bases, with 13 bases spanning the gap. CDR1 is SGHVS and CDR2 is FQNEAQ in the germline V gene. The CDR3 extends over 16 amino acids.

CDR3 residues: CASSPWDSMNTGELFF. CDR3 DNA sequence: TGTGCCAGCTCACCATGGGACAGTATGAACACCGGGGAGCTGTTTTTT. The chain combines TRBV18 with TRBJ2-2, with 7 nucleotides matching TRBD1. The CDR3 extends over 16 amino acids. The germline V gene has CDR1 KGHSH and CDR2 LQKENI. After removal of 2 bases from V and 1 base from J, the junction contained 4 bases not matched to a gene. The complete variable domain, with remaining parts taken from reference TRBV18 and TRBJ2-2, reads NAGVMQNPRHLVRRRGQEARLRCSPMKGHSHVYWYRQLPEEGLKFMVYLQKENIIDESGMPKERFSAEFPKEGPSILRIQQVVRGDSAAYFCASSPWDSMNTGELFFGEGSRLTVL.

This clone came up once. This rearrangement joins TRBV7-2 to TRBJ2-1, with 13 bases fitting TRBD2. The CDR3 loop spans 15 amino acids. V lost 3 bases to trimming and J lost 7 bases; unmatched junction nucleotides: 3. Germline assignment: CDR1 SGHTA and CDR2 FQGNSA. CDR3 nucleotide sequence: TGTGCCAGCAGCTTTTGGACTAGCGGGAGTAATGAGCAGTTCTTC. It is translated as CASSFWTSGSNEQFF.

CDR3 in DNA: TGTGCCAGCAGTTTTTCATCCGGTGGAGGGACCGGGGAGCTGTTTTTT. It codes for CASSFSSGGGTGELFF. The genes are TRBV27 and TRBJ2-2; maybe TRBD2 (6 bases). The CDR3 spans 16 residues. The V end lost 3 bases, the J end lost 5 bases, and 16 bases lay between the germline ends. Germline lookup yields CDR1 MNHEY and CDR2 SMNVEV (reference sequence).

The CDR3 region has the DNA TGTGCCAGCAGCTCCCGGGACAGGAGTTCCTTCTGGGGCTACACCTTC. It is translated as CASSSRDRSSFWGYTF. V is TRBV11-2 and J is TRBJ1-2; 8 nucleotides match TRBD1. CDR3 size: 16 residues. The germline V gene has CDR1 SGHAT and CDR2 FQNNGV. The V segment lost 4 bases and the J segment 8 bases; nucleotides outside the gene matches: 15.

The genes are TRBV2 and TRBJ2-5; D unresolved. This CDR3 contains 14 residues. CDR1 is SNHLY and CDR2 is FYNNEI in the germline V gene. V lost 3 bases and J 5 bases, leaving 13 bases between the germline ends. The CDR3 loop is CASSDASSAETQYF. CDR3 nucleotides: TGTGCCAGCAGTGATGCTAGTTCCGCGGAGACCCAGTACTTC.

This clone has a single count. This sequence joins TRBV5-1 and TRBJ2-1; TRBD2 agrees at 7 bases. The CDR3 is made up of 16 amino acids. V lost 1 base, J lost 5 bases, and 9 bases stayed unmatched. Per germline, CDR1 SGHRS and CDR2 YFSETQ. The CDR3 sequence: CASSLTPGLQNNEQFF. In DNA, the CDR3 is TGCGCCAGCAGCTTGACACCGGGACTACAAAACAATGAGCAGTTCTTC.

In this sample, this clone turned up once. The chain is built from TRBV5-1 and TRBJ2-5; tentative D call: TRBD1 (5 bases). V was trimmed by 7 bases and J by 5 bases, leaving 18 bases between them. This CDR3 region has 14 residues. Germline CDR1 and CDR2: SGHRS and YFSETQ. The CDR3 loop reads CASSGVGHLETQYF. The CDR3 DNA reads TGCGCCAGCTCGGGTGTTGGACACCTGGAGACCCAGTACTTC.

This chain connects TRBV12-3 or TRBV12-4 to TRBJ2-1; TRBD2 aligns across 8 bases. V gave up 5 bases and J gave up 15 bases; unmatched junction bases: 9. CDR3 length: 12 residues. The CDR3 loop is CASSILAGGTFF. In nucleotides, the CDR3 is TGTGCCAGCAGTATCTTGGCGGGAGGAACGTTCTTC.

This rearrangement joins TRBV7-9 to TRBJ2-7; 7 bases are shared with TRBD1. The V segment lost 5 bases and the J segment 1 base; nucleotides outside the gene matches: 8. Germline CDR1 SEHNR, CDR2 FQNEAQ (reference sequence). The CDR3 runs 15 residues. Here the CDR3 DNA reads TGTGCCAGCAGCCTCCCTCCCAGGGGGTCCTACGAGCAGTACTTC. Its translation: CASSLPPRGSYEQYF.

The J gene is TRBJ2-7, the V gene TRBV6-5; TRBD1 aligns across 9 bases. This CDR3 contains 15 residues. J was trimmed by 0 bases and V by 10 bases; bases with no gene match: 10. Germline CDR1 and CDR2: MNHEY and SVGAGI. The CDR3 is CAILSGTGNSYEQYF. CDR3 coding DNA: TGTGCCATTCTCTCCGGGACAGGGAACTCCTACGAGCAGTACTTC.

J is TRBJ1-2 and V is TRBV20-1; no clear D. V lost 3 bases and J 8 bases, leaving 19 bases between the germline ends. The CDR3 is made up of 14 amino acids. Germline V gene sequence: CDR1 DFQATT, CDR2 SNEGSKA (reference sequence). CDR3 DNA: TGCAGTGCTAGTGAGGCCCAGATCCTTCGAGGCTACACCTTC. This sequence encodes CSASEAQILRGYTF.

V and J are TRBV5-1 and TRBJ1-1; D might be TRBD1 (5 bases). Per the germline V gene, CDR1 is SGHRS and CDR2 is YFSETQ. Trimming left V 6 bases short and J 1 base short, with 10 bases between. This CDR3 is built from 13 residues. The CDR3 DNA follows: TGCGCCAGCACCTTTCAGGGGAACACTGAAGCTTTCTTT. The encoded protein is CASTFQGNTEAFF.

The count of this clone is one. Other DNA sequences in the same sample also yield this CDR3. The rearrangement joins TRBV24-1 to TRBJ2-5; D is unresolved. This CDR3 contains 12 residues. Trimming left V 0 bases short and J 4 bases short, with 2 bases between. From germline, CDR1 is KGHDR and CDR2 SFDVKD. CDR3 DNA sequence: TGTGCCACCAGTGATTTGCGAGAGACCCAGTACTTC. It encodes CATSDLRETQYF.

The rearrangement uses TRBV10-2 and TRBJ2-7; 8 nucleotides agree with TRBD1. Germline trimming cut 6 bases from V and 2 bases from J; bases unmatched to any gene: 6. Germline V gene lookup returns CDR1 WSHSY and CDR2 SAAADI. The CDR3 sequence is 14 residues long. CDR3 residues: CASSSGQGTYEQYV. Here the CDR3 DNA reads TGCGCCAGCAGCTCCGGACAGGGAACCTACGAGCAGTACGTC.

The chain combines TRBV5-6 with TRBJ2-4, with D possibly being TRBD1 (7 bases). The CDR3 has 17 amino acids. Per germline, CDR1 SGHDT and CDR2 YYEEEE. The germline V and J ends were trimmed by 4 bases and 7 bases, with 24 bases remaining between them. The CDR3 region is CASSGGTRLQGWNIQYF. DNA of the CDR3: TGTGCCAGCAGCGGGGGGACGCGGCTACAGGGGTGGAACATTCAGTACTTC.

The V call is TRBV7-3, the J call TRBJ2-2; maybe TRBD1 (6 bases). V lost 2 bases, J lost 5 bases, and 12 bases lay in between. CDR3 length equals 15 residues. The germline CDR1 and CDR2 sequences are SGHTA and FQGTGA. For the CDR3, the DNA is TGTGCCAGCAGCTTACTACAGGGATATACCGGGGAGCTGTTTTTT. This translates into CASSLLQGYTGELFF. The variable domain in full, with the rest retrieved from reference TRBV7-3 and TRBJ2-2, is GAGVSQTPSNKVTEKGKYVELRCDPISGHTALYWYRQSLGQGPEFLIYFQGTGAADDSGLPNDRFFAVRPEGSVSTLKIQRTERGDSAVYLCASSLLQGYTGELFFGEGSRLTVL.

The chain has TRBV19 and TRBJ2-2; tentative D call: TRBD2 (5 bases). The germline CDR1 and CDR2 sequences are LNHDA and SQIVND (reference sequence). Trimming cost V 7 bases and J 2 bases, with 8 bases left between them. The CDR3 extends over 13 amino acids. This CDR3 reads CASTAVNTGELFF. The CDR3 DNA reads as TGTGCCAGTACAGCGGTAAACACCGGGGAGCTGTTTTTT.

The rearrangement uses TRBV28 and TRBJ2-3; D not certain. V shed 2 bases and J shed 4 bases, with 4 bases lying between them. This CDR3 region has 12 residues. Germline CDR1 and CDR2: MDHEN and SYDVKM. Here the CDR3 reads CASSLLADTQYF. The CDR3 DNA sequence: TGTGCCAGCAGTTTACTCGCAGATACGCAGTATTTT.

In DNA, the CDR3 is TGTGCCAGCAGCAGGGGACTAACCTTTTCCTACAATGAGCAGTTCTTC. Its translation: CASSRGLTFSYNEQFF. V is TRBV7-9 and J is TRBJ2-1, with 7 positions matching TRBD2. V gave up 5 bases and J gave up 1 base; unmatched junction bases: 8. The CDR3 covers 16 residues. From germline, CDR1 is SEHNR and CDR2 FQNEAQ (reference sequence).

V usage is TRBV28 and J usage is TRBJ2-1, with 7 nucleotides matching TRBD1. Germline CDR1 and CDR2: MDHEN and SYDVKM. This CDR3 spans 13 amino acids. V lost 7 bases and J lost 7; bases outside the gene matches: 7. The CDR3 bases are TGTGCCAGCACGGGACAGAACAAAAATGAGCAGTTCTTC. This encodes CASTGQNKNEQFF.

This sequence joins TRBV5-4 and TRBJ1-6; TRBD1 matches at 10 bases. The CDR3 sequence is 16 residues long. CDR1 is SGHNT and CDR2 is YYREEE in the germline V gene (reference sequence). V dropped 4 bases and J dropped 5; count of bases not matched to a gene: 6. Written as DNA, the CDR3 is TGTGCCAGCAGCCCAGGGACAGGGGCAGATAATTCACCCCTCCACTTT. Amino acid sequence: CASSPGTGADNSPLHF.

V gene TRBV9 combines with J gene TRBJ1-5; 9 bases line up with TRBD1. CDR3 size: 13 residues. Germline V gene data show CDR1 as SGDLS and CDR2 as YYNGEE. Trimming removed 3 bases from V and 7 bases from J; junction bases left unmatched: 2. The DNA for the CDR3 is TGTGCCAGCAGCGGGACAGGGGAACAGCCCCAGCATTTT. Its translation: CASSGTGEQPQHF.